Sequencing of this T cell receptor (beta chain) was carried out in a study of cytomegalovirus exposure and HLA in healthy donors. The table lists this clone with a few counts. The antigen is unknown. Study-wide results and limits: In all likelihood, a cluster of highly shared sequence variants was a sequencing artifact. Later analysis suggested most CMV-associated TCR beta chains were HLA-restricted. Later genetic work tied a missense DCLRE1C variant to beta-chain V and J trimming.

The V gene's germline CDR1 is MRHNA and CDR2 SNTAGT. After removal of 3 bases from V and 5 bases from J, the junction contained 1 base not matched to a gene. The CDR3 totals 13 residues. PCR involved 60 Vbeta and 13 Jbeta primers. Assay used: immunoSEQ multiplex PCR; TCRdb lists only in-frame clones, some missing. This table has approximately 130,000 clones, under 85% appearing once. Sequencing was done on a sample of PBMCs. The V gene is TRBV6-4, the J gene TRBJ2-1, with 7 positions matching TRBD2. The receptor was derived from a man aged 18 to 29 in good health and CMV-seropositive. CDR3 sequence reads: CASSEGTNNEQFF. CDR3 bases: TGTGCCAGCAGTGAAGGGACTAACAATGAGCAGTTCTTC.